These 4 T cell receptor beta chains share one sample of origin, sequenced in a study of OX40 agonist ivuxolimab in advanced cancers. Measured with immunoSEQ multiplex PCR; TCRdb has only the in-frame clones, and not every one. The sample comprises tens of thousands of clones, 80% to 95% of which are singletons, and roughly 13% rests with the top ten. The input for sequencing was CD4+ or CD8+ T cells sorted from blood, taken in a trial of the OX40 agonist ivuxolimab. These receptors were obtained from an adult with an advanced solid tumor such as melanoma, head and neck, liver or kidney cancer.

V and J are TRBV10-1 and TRBJ2-2; 9 bases fit TRBD2. There are 14 residues in the CDR3. Germline values: CDR1 WNHNN, CDR2 SYGVQD (reference sequence). With 6 bases clipped from V and 4 bases from J, the junction kept 3 bases outside the gene matches. CDR3 sequence: CASSRGGGTGELFF. The DNA for the CDR3 is TGCGCCAGCAGCCGCGGGGGGGGCACCGGGGAGCTGTTTTTT.

The V and J genes are TRBV5-1 and TRBJ2-3; 10 bases fit TRBD2. The CDR3 has 15 residues. The V and J ends lost 4 bases and 1 base, in that order; junction bases with no gene match: 3. The germline V gene has CDR1 SGHRS and CDR2 YFSETQ. The CDR3 loop is CASSPGTSGTDTQYF. CDR3 DNA sequence: TGCGCCAGCAGCCCGGGGACTAGCGGCACAGATACGCAGTATTTT. The full variable domain, rest sourced from reference TRBV5-1 and TRBJ2-3, is KAGVTQTPRYLIKTRGQQVTLSCSPISGHRSVSWYQQTPGQGLQFLFEYFSETQRNKGNFPGRFSGRQFSNSRSEMNVSTLELGDSALYLCASSPGTSGTDTQYFGPGTRLTVL.

The rearrangement uses TRBV15 and TRBJ2-1, with D hard to call. Trimming pared 5 bases from V and 0 bases from J, leaving 8 bases between. The CDR3 runs to 14 residues. Germline V gene data show CDR1 as LNHNV and CDR2 as YYDKDF (reference sequence). CDR3 DNA: TGTGCCACCAGCGGCAGCAGCTCCTACAATGAGCAGTTCTTC. This codes for CATSGSSSYNEQFF.

V usage is TRBV5-1 and J usage is TRBJ2-7; D is perhaps TRBD1 (5 bases). V was trimmed by 4 bases and J by 2 bases, leaving 13 bases between them. This CDR3 comprises 14 residues. Germline loops: CDR1 SGHRS, CDR2 YFSETQ. The CDR3 sequence: CASSVLDRTYEQYF. The DNA of the CDR3 is TGCGCCAGCAGCGTCCTTGACAGAACCTACGAGCAGTACTTC.